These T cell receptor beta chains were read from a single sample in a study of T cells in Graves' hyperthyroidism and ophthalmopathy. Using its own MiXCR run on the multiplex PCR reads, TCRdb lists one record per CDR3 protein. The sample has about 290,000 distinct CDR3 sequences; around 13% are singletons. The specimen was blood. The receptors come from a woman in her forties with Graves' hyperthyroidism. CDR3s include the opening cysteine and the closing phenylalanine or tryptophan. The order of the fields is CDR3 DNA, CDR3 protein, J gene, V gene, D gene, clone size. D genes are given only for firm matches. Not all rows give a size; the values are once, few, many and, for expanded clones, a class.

CDR3nt: TGTGCCAGCAAAATACTAGCTGCAGATACGCAGTATTTT
CDR3aa: CASKILAADTQYF
j_gene: TRBJ2-3
v_gene: TRBV6-1
d_gene: -
abundance: many

CDR3nt: TGTGCCAGCAGTTTATCAGGGGGGTGGAACACTGAAGCTTTCTTT
CDR3aa: CASSLSGGWNTEAFF
j_gene: TRBJ1-1
v_gene: TRBV28
d_gene: TRBD1
abundance: -

CDR3nt: TGCAGTGCTAGCGGGGTGCCATCCTACAATGAGCAGTACTTC
CDR3aa: CSASGVPSYNEQYF
j_gene: TRBJ2-7
v_gene: TRBV20-1
d_gene: -
abundance: -

CDR3nt: TGTGCCAGCAGCCCTCGACACAACACCGGGGAGCTGTTTTTT
CDR3aa: CASSPRHNTGELFF
j_gene: TRBJ2-2
v_gene: TRBV7-8
d_gene: -
abundance: many

CDR3nt: TGTGCCATCAGTGAAAGGGTGAATGAGCAGTTCTTC
CDR3aa: CAISERVNEQFF
j_gene: TRBJ2-1
v_gene: TRBV10-3
d_gene: -
abundance: few

CDR3nt: TGTGCCAGCAAGATTGGACCCACCTGGCCTTACGAGCAGTACTTC
CDR3aa: CASKIGPTWPYEQYF
j_gene: TRBJ2-7
v_gene: TRBV6-1
d_gene: -
abundance: -

CDR3nt: TGCAGCGTCGGCCCCGACAGGGATAGTGTCAACTATGGCTACACCTTC
CDR3aa: CSVGPDRDSVNYGYTF
j_gene: TRBJ1-2
v_gene: TRBV29-1
d_gene: TRBD1
abundance: many

CDR3nt: TGCGCCAGCAGCCAAAGGGAAAACACTGAAGCTTTCTTT
CDR3aa: CASSQRENTEAFF
j_gene: TRBJ1-1
v_gene: TRBV4-1
d_gene: -
abundance: -

CDR3nt: TGTGCCCGGGACAGGGGGTTGAACACCGGGGAGCTGTTTTTT
CDR3aa: CARDRGLNTGELFF
j_gene: TRBJ2-2
v_gene: TRBV30
d_gene: TRBD1
abundance: few

CDR3nt: TGCAGCGTTCCAACCCCGGGACAGGGGCACACAGATGCGCAGTATTTT
CDR3aa: CSVPTPGQGHTDAQYF
j_gene: TRBJ2-3
v_gene: TRBV29-1
d_gene: TRBD1
abundance: -

CDR3nt: TGTGCCAGCAGTTACTCGAGTAGCGGGAGGCGAACAAATGAGCAGTTCTTC
CDR3aa: CASSYSSSGRRTNEQFF
j_gene: TRBJ2-1
v_gene: TRBV6-5
d_gene: TRBD2
abundance: few

CDR3nt: TGTGCCAGCAGTTACGACGTCGGAGCTAACTATGGCTACACCTTC
CDR3aa: CASSYDVGANYGYTF
j_gene: TRBJ1-2
v_gene: TRBV28
d_gene: -
abundance: many

CDR3nt: TGTGCCAGCAGCCGGGGGGCGGGGTACAATGAGCAGTTCTTC
CDR3aa: CASSRGAGYNEQFF
j_gene: TRBJ2-1
v_gene: TRBV3-1
d_gene: -
abundance: many

CDR3nt: TGTGCCAGCAGCTTGTACGAATACACTGAAGCTTTCTTT
CDR3aa: CASSLYEYTEAFF
j_gene: TRBJ1-1
v_gene: TRBV7-9
d_gene: -
abundance: many

CDR3nt: TGCAGTGCGAGAATGGGGCAGATGAACACTGAAGCTTTCTTT
CDR3aa: CSARMGQMNTEAFF
j_gene: TRBJ1-1
v_gene: TRBV20-1
d_gene: -
abundance: many

CDR3nt: TGTGCCACCAGTCACGACACCTACGAGCAGTACTTC
CDR3aa: CATSHDTYEQYF
j_gene: TRBJ2-7
v_gene: TRBV24-1
d_gene: -
abundance: many

CDR3nt: TGTGCCAGCAGTTTCCGGGACAGTAATGAAAAACTGTTTTTT
CDR3aa: CASSFRDSNEKLFF
j_gene: TRBJ1-4
v_gene: TRBV12-3/TRBV12-4
d_gene: TRBD1
abundance: many

CDR3nt: TGCAGTGCTAGGGACAGGGTGCGGGCCTCCAATGAGCAGTTCTTC
CDR3aa: CSARDRVRASNEQFF
j_gene: TRBJ2-1
v_gene: TRBV20-1
d_gene: TRBD1
abundance: many

CDR3nt: TGTGCCAGCAGCGCTTGGAGGGCGGAGAGGGATCAAGAGACCCAGTACTTC
CDR3aa: CASSAWRAERDQETQYF
j_gene: TRBJ2-5
v_gene: TRBV7-9
d_gene: -
abundance: many

CDR3nt: TGTGCCAGCAGCTTGCTCGGGCCGTCCGGGGCTGAAGCTTTCTTT
CDR3aa: CASSLLGPSGAEAFF
j_gene: TRBJ1-1
v_gene: TRBV5-6
d_gene: -
abundance: -

CDR3nt: TGTGCCAGCAGTGGTCAGGGGGGTTCCACTGAAGCTTTCTTT
CDR3aa: CASSGQGGSTEAFF
j_gene: TRBJ1-1
v_gene: TRBV2
d_gene: TRBD1
abundance: many

CDR3nt: TGTGCCAGTACCCCGGACAGTTTGAACACTGAAGCTTTCTTT
CDR3aa: CASTPDSLNTEAFF
j_gene: TRBJ1-1
v_gene: TRBV6-4
d_gene: -
abundance: many

CDR3nt: TGTGCCAGTGCCCTTAGACATTCCGGGACTGAAGCTTTCTTT
CDR3aa: CASALRHSGTEAFF
j_gene: TRBJ1-1
v_gene: TRBV19
d_gene: -
abundance: many

CDR3nt: TGTGCCAGCAGTTCCAAACGCGTAGGGGTGAAGCTTTTCTTT
CDR3aa: CASSSKRVGVKLFF
j_gene: TRBJ1-1
v_gene: TRBV28
d_gene: -
abundance: many

CDR3nt: TGTGCCAGCAGCTTAGATATGGGGCGAGAGACCCAGTACTTC
CDR3aa: CASSLDMGRETQYF
j_gene: TRBJ2-5
v_gene: TRBV7-2
d_gene: -
abundance: many

CDR3nt: TGTGCCAGCAGTTACTCGTGGGGGAGTCAAGAGACCCAGTACTTC
CDR3aa: CASSYSWGSQETQYF
j_gene: TRBJ2-5
v_gene: TRBV6-5
d_gene: -
abundance: many

CDR3nt: TGTGCCACCAGTGATTTAAAAGGGCCTTCTACCGGGAACACTGAAGCTTTCTTT
CDR3aa: CATSDLKGPSTGNTEAFF
j_gene: TRBJ1-1
v_gene: TRBV24-1
d_gene: -
abundance: many

CDR3nt: TGCAGCGTTGGACAGTGGTCCGTTGCGCAGTTCTTC
CDR3aa: CSVGQWSVAQFF
j_gene: TRBJ2-1
v_gene: TRBV29-1
d_gene: -
abundance: many

CDR3nt: TGTGCCAGCAGCTTCAGCGTTGGAAACACCATATATTTT
CDR3aa: CASSFSVGNTIYF
j_gene: TRBJ1-3
v_gene: TRBV7-9
d_gene: -
abundance: few

CDR3nt: TGTGCTAGTGGGCGCTCCCACGAGCAGTACTTC
CDR3aa: CASGRSHEQYF
j_gene: TRBJ2-7
v_gene: TRBV12-5
d_gene: -
abundance: -

CDR3nt: TGTGCCAGCACAGGACAGGGGATGGTCACAGATACGCAGTATTTT
CDR3aa: CASTGQGMVTDTQYF
j_gene: TRBJ2-3
v_gene: TRBV2
d_gene: TRBD1
abundance: many

CDR3nt: TGTGCCAGCAGCTTAGATGGGCAGGGTGAAGCTTTCTTT
CDR3aa: CASSLDGQGEAFF
j_gene: TRBJ1-1
v_gene: TRBV7-9
d_gene: -
abundance: many

CDR3nt: TGCGCCAGCAGCCAAGCGGACAACTCCTACGAGCAGTACTTC
CDR3aa: CASSQADNSYEQYF
j_gene: TRBJ2-7
v_gene: TRBV4-1
d_gene: -
abundance: many

CDR3nt: TGTGCCAGCAGTTGGGCCGGACTAGCGGGAGGGCCCACAGATACGCAGTATTTT
CDR3aa: CASSWAGLAGGPTDTQYF
j_gene: TRBJ2-3
v_gene: TRBV28
d_gene: TRBD2
abundance: many

CDR3nt: TGCAGTGCTAGAAATTATGACCGATTCGGGCTCGGAAATCAGCCCCAGCATTTT
CDR3aa: CSARNYDRFGLGNQPQHF
j_gene: TRBJ1-5
v_gene: TRBV20-1
d_gene: -
abundance: -

CDR3nt: TGTGCCCGCACCTTAGCAGGGGGCGGCTATGGCTACACCTTC
CDR3aa: CARTLAGGGYGYTF
j_gene: TRBJ1-2
v_gene: TRBV7-8
d_gene: TRBD1
abundance: -

CDR3nt: TGTACCAGCAGTTTGCTTCCTACGGATGGGGAGCAGTTCTTC
CDR3aa: CTSSLLPTDGEQFF
j_gene: TRBJ2-1
v_gene: TRBV12-3/TRBV12-4
d_gene: -
abundance: once

CDR3nt: TGTGCCAGCAGTTACGGAACTCGTGTTTCCCAGTACTTC
CDR3aa: CASSYGTRVSQYF
j_gene: TRBJ2-5
v_gene: TRBV6-9
d_gene: -
abundance: -

CDR3nt: TGTGCCAGCAGCCCTGGACTAGCGGGAGAAGTGACCCAGTACTTC
CDR3aa: CASSPGLAGEVTQYF
j_gene: TRBJ2-5
v_gene: TRBV14
d_gene: TRBD2
abundance: -

CDR3nt: TGTGCCAGCAGTGGGGGGACGGTCTATGGCTACACCTTC
CDR3aa: CASSGGTVYGYTF
j_gene: TRBJ1-2
v_gene: TRBV25-1
d_gene: -
abundance: few

CDR3nt: TGTGCCAGCAGCGGGGGGCTTACAGATACGCAGTATTTT
CDR3aa: CASSGGLTDTQYF
j_gene: TRBJ2-3
v_gene: TRBV6-1
d_gene: -
abundance: few

CDR3nt: TGTGCCTGGAGTCTGGATACGCAGTATTTT
CDR3aa: CAWSLDTQYF
j_gene: TRBJ2-3
v_gene: TRBV30
d_gene: -
abundance: few

CDR3nt: TGCGCCAGCAGCCCCGAAGGACAGGGGATGCCAGATACGCAGTATTTT
CDR3aa: CASSPEGQGMPDTQYF
j_gene: TRBJ2-3
v_gene: TRBV5-1
d_gene: TRBD1
abundance: many

CDR3nt: TGCAGTGCTAGCCCCCCGACTAGCGGGGAAACTCACGAGCAGTACTTC
CDR3aa: CSASPPTSGETHEQYF
j_gene: TRBJ2-7
v_gene: TRBV20-1
d_gene: TRBD2
abundance: -